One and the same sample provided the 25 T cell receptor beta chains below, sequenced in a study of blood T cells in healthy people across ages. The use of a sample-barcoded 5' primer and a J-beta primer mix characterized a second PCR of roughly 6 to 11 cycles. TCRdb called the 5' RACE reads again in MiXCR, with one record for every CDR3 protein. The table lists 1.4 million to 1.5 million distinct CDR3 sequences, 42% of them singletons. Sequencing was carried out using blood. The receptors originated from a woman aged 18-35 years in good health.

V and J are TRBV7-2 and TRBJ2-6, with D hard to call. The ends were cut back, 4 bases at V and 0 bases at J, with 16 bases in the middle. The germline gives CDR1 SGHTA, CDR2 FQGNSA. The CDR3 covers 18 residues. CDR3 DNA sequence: TGTGCCAGCAGCTCGAAGTACCCCCAGAGCTCTGGGGCCAACGTCCTGACTTTC. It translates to CASSSKYPQSSGANVLTF.

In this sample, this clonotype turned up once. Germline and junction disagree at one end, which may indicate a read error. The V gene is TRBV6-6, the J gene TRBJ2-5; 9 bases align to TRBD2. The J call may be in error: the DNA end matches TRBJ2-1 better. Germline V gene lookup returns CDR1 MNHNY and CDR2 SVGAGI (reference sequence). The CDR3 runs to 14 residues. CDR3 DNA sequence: TGTGTCAGCAGCCCGACTAGCGGACAAGAGACCCAGTTCTTC. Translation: CVSSPTSGQETQFF.

As DNA, the CDR3 is TGTGCCAGCAGCGGGAGTCGGCTAGCACTCTACAATGAGCAGTTCTTC. It is translated as CASSGSRLALYNEQFF. The rearrangement joins TRBV9 to TRBJ2-1, with D perhaps TRBD2 (5 bases). The CDR3 covers 16 residues. The V gene lost 3 bases and the J gene lost 3 bases, with 16 bases spanning the gap. The germline V gene has CDR1 SGDLS and CDR2 YYNGEE.

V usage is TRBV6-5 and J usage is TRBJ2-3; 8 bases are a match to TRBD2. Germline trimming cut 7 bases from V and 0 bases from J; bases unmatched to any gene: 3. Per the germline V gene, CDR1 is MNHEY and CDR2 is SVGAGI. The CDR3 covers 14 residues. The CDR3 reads CASTSGHSTDTQYF. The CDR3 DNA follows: TGTGCCAGCACTAGCGGGCATAGCACAGATACGCAGTATTTT.

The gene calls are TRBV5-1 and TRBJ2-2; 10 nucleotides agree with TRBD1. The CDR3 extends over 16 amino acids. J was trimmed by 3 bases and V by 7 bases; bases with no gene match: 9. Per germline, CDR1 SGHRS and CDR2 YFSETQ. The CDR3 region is CASHLTGTGDTGELFF. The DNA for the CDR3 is TGCGCCAGCCACCTGACCGGGACAGGGGACACCGGGGAGCTGTTTTTT.

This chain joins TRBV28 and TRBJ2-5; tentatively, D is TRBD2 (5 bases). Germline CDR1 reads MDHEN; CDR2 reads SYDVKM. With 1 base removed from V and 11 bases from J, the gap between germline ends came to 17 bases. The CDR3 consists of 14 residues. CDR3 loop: CASSLFGSLWEQYF. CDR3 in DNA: TGTGCCAGCAGTTTATTCGGCTCTCTCTGGGAGCAGTACTTC.

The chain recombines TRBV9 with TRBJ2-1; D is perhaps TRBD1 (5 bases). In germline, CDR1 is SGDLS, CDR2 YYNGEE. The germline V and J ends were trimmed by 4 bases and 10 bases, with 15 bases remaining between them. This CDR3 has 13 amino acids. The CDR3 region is CASSLDAGLEQFF. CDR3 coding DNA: TGTGCCAGCAGCCTAGACGCAGGGCTAGAGCAGTTCTTC.

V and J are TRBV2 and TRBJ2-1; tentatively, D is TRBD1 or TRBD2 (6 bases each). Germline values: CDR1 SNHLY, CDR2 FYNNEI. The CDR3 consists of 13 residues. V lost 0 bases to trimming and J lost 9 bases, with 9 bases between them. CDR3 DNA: TGTGCCAGCAGTGAAGCAGGGGGGAGTGAGCAGTTCTTC. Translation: CASSEAGGSEQFF.

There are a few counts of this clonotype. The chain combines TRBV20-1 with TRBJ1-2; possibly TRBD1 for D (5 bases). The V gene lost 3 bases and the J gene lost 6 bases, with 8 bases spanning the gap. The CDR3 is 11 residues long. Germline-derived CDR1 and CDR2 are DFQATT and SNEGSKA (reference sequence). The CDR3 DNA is TGCAGTGCTAGTCAGGGTAATGGCTACACCTTC. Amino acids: CSASQGNGYTF.

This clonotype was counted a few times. This CDR3 is CASSQIDGAYEQYF. Here the CDR3 DNA reads TGTGCCAGCAGCCAGATCGACGGAGCCTACGAGCAGTACTTC. This sequence joins TRBV14 and TRBJ2-7; D call uncertain. Germline V CDR1 and CDR2: SGHDN, FVKESK. Trimming took 3 bases from V and 2 from J, leaving 11 bases between them. The length of the CDR3 is 14 residues.

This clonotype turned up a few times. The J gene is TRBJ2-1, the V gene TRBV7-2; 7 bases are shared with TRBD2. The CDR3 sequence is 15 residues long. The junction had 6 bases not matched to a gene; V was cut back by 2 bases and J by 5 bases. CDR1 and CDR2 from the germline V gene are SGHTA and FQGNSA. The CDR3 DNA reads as TGTGCCAGCAGCTTAATGAGCGGGACCCACAATGAGCAGTTCTTC. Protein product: CASSLMSGTHNEQFF. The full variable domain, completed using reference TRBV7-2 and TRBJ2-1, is GAGVSQSPSNKVTEKGKDVELRCDPISGHTALYWYRQSLGQGLEFLIYFQGNSAPDKSGLPSDRFSAERTGGSVSTLTIQRTQQEDSAVYLCASSLMSGTHNEQFFGPGTRLTVL.

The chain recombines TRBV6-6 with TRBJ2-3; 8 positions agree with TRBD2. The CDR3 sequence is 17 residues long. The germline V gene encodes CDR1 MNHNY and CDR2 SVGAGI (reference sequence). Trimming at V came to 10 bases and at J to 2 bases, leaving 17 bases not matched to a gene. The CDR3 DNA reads TGTGCCACACTAGCCGGCGGGGGGCCACCTTACACAGATACGCAGTATTTT. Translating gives CATLAGGGPPYTDTQYF.

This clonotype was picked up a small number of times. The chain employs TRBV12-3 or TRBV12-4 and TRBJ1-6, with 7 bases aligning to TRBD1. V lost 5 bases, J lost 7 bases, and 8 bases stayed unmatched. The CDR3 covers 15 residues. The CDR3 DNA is TGTGCCAGCAGTCCCAGGGGACAGTTCAATTCACCCCTCCACTTT. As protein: CASSPRGQFNSPLHF.

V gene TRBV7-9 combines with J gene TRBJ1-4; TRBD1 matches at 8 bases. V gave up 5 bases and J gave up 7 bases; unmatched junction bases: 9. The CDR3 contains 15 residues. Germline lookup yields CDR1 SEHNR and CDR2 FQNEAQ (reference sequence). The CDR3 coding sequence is TGTGCCAGCAGCGCACCACAGGGGGAGAGTGAAAAACTGTTTTTT. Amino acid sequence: CASSAPQGESEKLFF. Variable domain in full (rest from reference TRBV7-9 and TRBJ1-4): DTGVSQNPRHKITKRGQNVTFRCDPISEHNRLYWYRQTLGQGPEFLTYFQNEAQLEKSRLLSDRFSAERPKGSFSTLEIQRTEQGDSAMYLCASSAPQGESEKLFFGSGTQLSVL.

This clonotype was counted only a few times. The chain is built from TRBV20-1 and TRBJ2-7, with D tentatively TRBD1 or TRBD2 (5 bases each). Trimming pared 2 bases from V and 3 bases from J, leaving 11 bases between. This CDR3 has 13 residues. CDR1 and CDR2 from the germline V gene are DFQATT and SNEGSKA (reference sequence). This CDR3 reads CSARSRDVYEQYF. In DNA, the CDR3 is TGCAGTGCTAGATCACGGGACGTCTACGAGCAGTACTTC.

The CDR3 coding sequence is TGTGCCAGCAGCGTAGAGTATTCGCGGGAGGGGTTCTTC. This sequence encodes CASSVEYSREGFF. V and J are TRBV7-2 and TRBJ2-1; 9 positions agree with TRBD2. Germline CDR1 is SGHTA and CDR2 is FQGNSA. This CDR3 contains 13 residues. After removal of 5 bases from V and 15 bases from J, the junction contained 11 bases not matched to a gene.

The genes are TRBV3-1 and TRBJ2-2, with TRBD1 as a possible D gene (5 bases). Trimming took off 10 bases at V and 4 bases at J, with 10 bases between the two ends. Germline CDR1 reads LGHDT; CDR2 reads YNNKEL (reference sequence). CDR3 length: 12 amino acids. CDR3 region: CATGQGTGELFF. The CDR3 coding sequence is TGTGCCACGGGCCAGGGCACCGGGGAGCTGTTTTTT.

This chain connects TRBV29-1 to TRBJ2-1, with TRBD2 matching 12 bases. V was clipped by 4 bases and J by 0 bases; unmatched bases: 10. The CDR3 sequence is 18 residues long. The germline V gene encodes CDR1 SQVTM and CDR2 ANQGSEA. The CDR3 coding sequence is TGCAGCGTTGTTCCGCGACTAGCGGGGGTTAGCTCCTACAATGAGCAGTTCTTC. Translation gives CSVVPRLAGVSSYNEQFF.

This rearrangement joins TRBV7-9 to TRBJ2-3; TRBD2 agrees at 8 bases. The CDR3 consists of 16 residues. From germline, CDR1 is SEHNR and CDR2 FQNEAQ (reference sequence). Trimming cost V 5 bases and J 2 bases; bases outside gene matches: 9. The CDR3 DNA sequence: TGTGCCAGCAGCCGAGGACTAGCAGAATTCACAGATACGCAGTATTTT. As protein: CASSRGLAEFTDTQYF.

The chain's CDR3 is CASSYSSGDQPQHF. The CDR3 coding sequence is TGTGCCAGCAGTTACTCCTCGGGGGATCAGCCCCAGCATTTT. The V gene is TRBV6-5, the J gene TRBJ1-5, with D perhaps matching TRBD1 (5 bases). CDR3 length equals 14 residues. The germline gives CDR1 MNHEY, CDR2 SVGAGI. V lost 0 bases and J 5 bases, leaving 8 bases between the germline ends.

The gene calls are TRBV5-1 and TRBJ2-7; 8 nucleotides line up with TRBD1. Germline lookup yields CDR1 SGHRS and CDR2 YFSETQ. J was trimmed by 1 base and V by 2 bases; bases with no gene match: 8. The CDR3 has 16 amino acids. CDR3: CASSFSGQGSSYEQYF. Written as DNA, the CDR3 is TGCGCCAGCAGCTTTTCCGGACAGGGAAGTTCCTACGAGCAGTACTTC.

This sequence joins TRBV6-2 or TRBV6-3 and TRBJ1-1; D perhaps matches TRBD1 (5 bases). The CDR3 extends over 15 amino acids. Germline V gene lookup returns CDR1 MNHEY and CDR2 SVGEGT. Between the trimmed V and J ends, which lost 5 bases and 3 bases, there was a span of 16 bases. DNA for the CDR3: TGTGCCAGCAGTCCCGGGGCACGATATTACACTGAAGCTTTCTTT. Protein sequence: CASSPGARYYTEAFF.

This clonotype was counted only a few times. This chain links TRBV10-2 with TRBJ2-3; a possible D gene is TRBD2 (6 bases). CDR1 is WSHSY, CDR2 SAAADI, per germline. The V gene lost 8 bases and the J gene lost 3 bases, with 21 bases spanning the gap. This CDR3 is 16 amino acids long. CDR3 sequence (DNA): TGCGCCAGCTCCGCTTGGGGGGTCGCGGCGACAGATACGCAGTATTTT. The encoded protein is CASSAWGVAATDTQYF.

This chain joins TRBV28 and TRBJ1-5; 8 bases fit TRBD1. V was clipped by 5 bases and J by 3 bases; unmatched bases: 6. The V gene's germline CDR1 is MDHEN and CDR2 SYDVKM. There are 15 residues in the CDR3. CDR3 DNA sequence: TGTGCCAGCAGTCGGGGACAGGCGATCAATCAGCCCCAGCATTTT. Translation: CASSRGQAINQPQHF.

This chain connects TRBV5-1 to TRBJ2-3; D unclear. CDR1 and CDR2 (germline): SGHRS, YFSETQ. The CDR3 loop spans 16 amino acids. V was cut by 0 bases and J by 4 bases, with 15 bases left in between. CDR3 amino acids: CASSLVEDSRADTQYF. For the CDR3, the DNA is TGCGCCAGCAGCTTGGTAGAGGATTCAAGGGCAGATACGCAGTATTTT.